This section outlines one T cell receptor (beta chain) sequence together with its context. What it binds is unknown. The library targeted TCRbeta and was prepared with unique molecular identifiers. TCRdb re-derived calls from the PCR reads in MiXCR, one entry per CDR3 protein. The sample has roughly 120,000 distinct CDR3 sequences, roughly 23% seen once. In germline, CDR1 is MNHEY, CDR2 SMNVEV (reference sequence). The CDR3 sequence is 12 residues long. Trimming left V 5 bases short and J 10 bases short, with 13 bases between. The data stem from a study of T-cell reconstitution after alpha-beta-depleted transplantation in children. Study-wide findings and caveats: Fresh T-cell production supplied most of the T-cell counts and diversity seen one year after transplant. Where some patients showed high TCRbeta diversity at day 60, it came from recipient T cells and thymic progenitors that had survived. Several hundred expanded graft clones reportedly were the source of alpha-beta T cells about two months after transplant.

This sequence joins TRBV27 and TRBJ2-3; D is possibly TRBD1 (6 bases). The sequence derives from a male patient aged 2-15 years who had a stem cell transplant for chronic granulomatous disease, so the T cells may come from the graft donor. This specimen consisted of PBMCs, mostly from graft donor cells, obtained 180 days after TCRalphabeta/CD19-depleted stem cell transplant. The CDR3 coding sequence is TGTGCCAGCAGTCTACAGGGAGCCGCGCAGTATTTT. Its protein is CASSLQGAAQYF.